Presented here are 3 T cell receptor beta chains from one specimen sequenced in a study of blood T cell repertoires in COVID-19 (dated by TCRdb to 2018 to 2021). Library construction relied on the immunoSEQ multiplex PCR assay. TCRdb re-hosts the immuneACCESS table, in-frame sequences only. Its copies lack some clones; in the studies checked, an unresolved V gene accounts for under half of them, and the cause for the rest is not known. The sample records under 200,000 clones, roughly 80% of which are singletons. The ten largest make up 8.1% of the sample. Sequenced: peripheral blood. The receptors shown here come from a man aged 55-75 years with acute or convalescent COVID-19.

CDR3 in amino acids: CASSQARQGSSEKLFF. CDR3 in DNA: TGCGCCAGCAGCCAAGCCAGACAGGGGTCGAGCGAAAAACTGTTTTTT. The rearrangement uses TRBV4-3 and TRBJ1-4, with 8 bases that match TRBD1. In germline, CDR1 is LGHNA, CDR2 YSLEER. J gave up 8 bases and V 1 base, and 9 bases lay outside the gene matches. The CDR3 contains 16 residues.

The CDR3 nucleotides are TGTGCCAGTAGTCCCAGGGTAGATCAGCCCCAGCATTTT. Translated: CASSPRVDQPQHF. The rearrangement links TRBV19 to TRBJ1-5, with TRBD1 as a possible D gene (5 bases). Germline CDR1 reads LNHDA; CDR2 reads SQIVND (reference sequence). Trimming removed 5 bases from V and 5 bases from J, with 10 bases in between. The CDR3 runs to 13 residues.

The CDR3 coding sequence is TGTGCCAGCTCACCTGGACAAGTCAATCAGCCCCAGCATTTT. This encodes CASSPGQVNQPQHF. J is TRBJ1-5 and V is TRBV18; weak D call: TRBD1 (5 bases). V was clipped by 3 bases and J by 3 bases, with 9 bases between them. Per the germline V gene, CDR1 is KGHSH and CDR2 is LQKENI. This CDR3 is 14 amino acids long.